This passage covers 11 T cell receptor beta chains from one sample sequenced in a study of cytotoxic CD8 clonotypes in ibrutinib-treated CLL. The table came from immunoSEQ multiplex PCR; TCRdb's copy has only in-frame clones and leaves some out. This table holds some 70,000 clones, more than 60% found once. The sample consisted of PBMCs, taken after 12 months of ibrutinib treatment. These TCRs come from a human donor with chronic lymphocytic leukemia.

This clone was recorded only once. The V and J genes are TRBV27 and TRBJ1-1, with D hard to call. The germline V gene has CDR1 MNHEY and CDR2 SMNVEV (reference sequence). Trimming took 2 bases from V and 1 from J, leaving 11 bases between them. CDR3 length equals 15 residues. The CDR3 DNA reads TGTGCCAGCAGTTTAATGGGTATGGAGAACACTGAAGCTTTCTTT. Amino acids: CASSLMGMENTEAFF.

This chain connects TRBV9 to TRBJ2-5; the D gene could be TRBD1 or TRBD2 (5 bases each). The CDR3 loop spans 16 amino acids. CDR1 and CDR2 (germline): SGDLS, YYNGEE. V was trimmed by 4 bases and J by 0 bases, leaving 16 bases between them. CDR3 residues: CASSPRGSANQETQYF. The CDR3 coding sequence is TGTGCCAGCAGCCCGAGGGGTAGCGCGAACCAAGAGACCCAGTACTTC.

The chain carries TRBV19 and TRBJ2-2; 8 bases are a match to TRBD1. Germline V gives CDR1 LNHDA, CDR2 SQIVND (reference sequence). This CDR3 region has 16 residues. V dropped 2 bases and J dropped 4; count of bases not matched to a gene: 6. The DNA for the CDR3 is TGTGCCAGTAGTATATTTGTGACAGGGGCCACCGGGGAGCTGTTTTTT. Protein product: CASSIFVTGATGELFF.

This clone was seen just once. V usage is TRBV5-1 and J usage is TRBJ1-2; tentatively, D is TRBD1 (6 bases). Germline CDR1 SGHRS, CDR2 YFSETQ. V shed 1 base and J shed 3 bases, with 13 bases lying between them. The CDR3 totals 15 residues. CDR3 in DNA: TGCGCCAGCAGCTTGAATCGGGGGGCGGACTATGGCTACACCTTC. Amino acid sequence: CASSLNRGADYGYTF.

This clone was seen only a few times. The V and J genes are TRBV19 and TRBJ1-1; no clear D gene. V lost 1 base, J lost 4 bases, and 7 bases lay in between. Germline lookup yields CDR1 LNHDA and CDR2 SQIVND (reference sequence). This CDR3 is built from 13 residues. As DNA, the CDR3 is TGTGCCAGTAGTATAGGGGGAGGCACTGAAGCTTTCTTT. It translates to CASSIGGGTEAFF. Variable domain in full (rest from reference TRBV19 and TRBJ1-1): DGGITQSPKYLFRKEGQNVTLSCEQNLNHDAMYWYRQDPGQGLRLIYYSQIVNDFQKGDIAEGYSVSREKKESFPLTVTSAQKNPTAFYLCASSIGGGTEAFFGQGTRLTVV.

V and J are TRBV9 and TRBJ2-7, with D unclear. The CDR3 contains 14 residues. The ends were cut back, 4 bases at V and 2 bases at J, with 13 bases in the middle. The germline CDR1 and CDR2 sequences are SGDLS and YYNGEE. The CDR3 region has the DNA TGTGCCAGCAGCCCCCAGTTCAATACCTACGAGCAGTACTTC. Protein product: CASSPQFNTYEQYF.

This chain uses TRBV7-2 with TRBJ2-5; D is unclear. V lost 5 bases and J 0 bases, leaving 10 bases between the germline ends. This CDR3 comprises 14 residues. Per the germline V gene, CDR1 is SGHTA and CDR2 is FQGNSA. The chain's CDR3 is CASSPRRYQETQYF. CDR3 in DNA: TGTGCCAGCAGCCCCCGTAGGTACCAAGAGACCCAGTACTTC.

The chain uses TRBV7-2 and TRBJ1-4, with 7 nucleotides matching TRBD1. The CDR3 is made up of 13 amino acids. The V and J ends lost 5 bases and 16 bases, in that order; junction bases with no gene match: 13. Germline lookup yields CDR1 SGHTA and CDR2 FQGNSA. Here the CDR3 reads CASSLVRGRPEFF. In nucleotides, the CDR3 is TGTGCCAGCAGCCTCGTTAGGGGGCGCCCTGAGTTTTTT.

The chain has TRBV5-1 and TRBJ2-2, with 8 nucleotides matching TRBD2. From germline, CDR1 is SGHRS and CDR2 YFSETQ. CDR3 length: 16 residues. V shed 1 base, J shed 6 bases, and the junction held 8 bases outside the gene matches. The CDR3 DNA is TGCGCCAGCAGCTTGCGCGGGGGGCAGGGCTCCGGGGAGCTGTTTTTT. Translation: CASSLRGGQGSGELFF.

The CDR3 loop reads CASSPETRVTETQYF. The CDR3 nucleotides read TGTGCCAGCAGCCCCGAGACCAGGGTGACGGAGACCCAGTACTTC. The V gene is TRBV11-2, the J gene TRBJ2-5; a possible D gene is TRBD1 (5 bases). V was shortened by 5 bases and J by 5 bases, with 18 bases between the two germline ends. CDR1 is SGHAT, CDR2 FQNNGV, per germline. This CDR3 region has 15 residues.

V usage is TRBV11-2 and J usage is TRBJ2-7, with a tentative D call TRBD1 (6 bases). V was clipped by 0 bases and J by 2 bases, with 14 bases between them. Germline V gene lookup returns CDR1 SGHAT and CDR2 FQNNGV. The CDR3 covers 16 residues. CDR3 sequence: CASSLENGQYPYEQYF. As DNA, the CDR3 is TGTGCCAGCAGCTTAGAGAATGGACAGTACCCCTACGAGCAGTACTTC.